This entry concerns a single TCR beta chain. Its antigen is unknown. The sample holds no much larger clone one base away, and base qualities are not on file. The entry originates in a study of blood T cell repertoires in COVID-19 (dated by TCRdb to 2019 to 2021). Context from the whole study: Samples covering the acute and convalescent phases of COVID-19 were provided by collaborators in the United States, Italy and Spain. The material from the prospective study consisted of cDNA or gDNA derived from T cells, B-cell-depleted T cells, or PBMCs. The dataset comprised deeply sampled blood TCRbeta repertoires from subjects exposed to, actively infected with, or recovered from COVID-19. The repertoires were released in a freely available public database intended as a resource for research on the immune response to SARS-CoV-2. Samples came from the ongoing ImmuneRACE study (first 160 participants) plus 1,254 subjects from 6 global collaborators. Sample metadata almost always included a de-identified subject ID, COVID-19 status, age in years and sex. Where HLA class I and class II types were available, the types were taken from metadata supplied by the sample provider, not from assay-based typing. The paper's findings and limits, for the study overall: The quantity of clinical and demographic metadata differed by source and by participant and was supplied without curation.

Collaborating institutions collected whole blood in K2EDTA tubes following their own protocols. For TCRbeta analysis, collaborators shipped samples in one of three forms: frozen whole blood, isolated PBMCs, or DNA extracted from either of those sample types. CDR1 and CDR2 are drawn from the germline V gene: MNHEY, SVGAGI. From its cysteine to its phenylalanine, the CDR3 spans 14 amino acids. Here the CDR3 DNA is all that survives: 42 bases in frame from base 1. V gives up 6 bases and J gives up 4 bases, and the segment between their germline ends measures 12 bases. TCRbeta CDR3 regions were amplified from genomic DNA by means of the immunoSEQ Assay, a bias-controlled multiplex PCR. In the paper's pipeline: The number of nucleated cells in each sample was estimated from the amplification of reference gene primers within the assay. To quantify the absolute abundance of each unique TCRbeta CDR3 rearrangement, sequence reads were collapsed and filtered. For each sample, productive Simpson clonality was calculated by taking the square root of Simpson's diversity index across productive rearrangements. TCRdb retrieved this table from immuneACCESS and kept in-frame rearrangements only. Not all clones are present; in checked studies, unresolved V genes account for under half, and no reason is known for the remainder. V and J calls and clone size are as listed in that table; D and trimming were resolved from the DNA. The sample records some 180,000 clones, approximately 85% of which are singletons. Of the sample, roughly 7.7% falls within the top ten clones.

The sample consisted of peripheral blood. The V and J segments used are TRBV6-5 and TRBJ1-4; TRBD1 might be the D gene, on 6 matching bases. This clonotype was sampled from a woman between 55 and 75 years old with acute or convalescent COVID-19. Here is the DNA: TGTGCCAGCAGGGTTTCAGGGGTTAATGAAAAACTGTTTTTT. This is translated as CASRVSGVNEKLFF.